The T cell receptor (beta chain) under discussion was sequenced for a study of T cells in Graves' hyperthyroidism and ophthalmopathy. V dropped 1 base and J dropped 4 bases, with 10 bases sitting between them. This CDR3 comprises 14 residues. The CDR3 regions of TCR beta were amplified from RNA transcripts. The primer set for the first-round RT-PCR of the TCR CDR3 was HTBI. MiXCR, applied by TCRdb to the multiplex PCR reads, yields one record per CDR3 protein. The sample records nearly 600,000 distinct CDR3 sequences, over 11% being singletons. Participants, patients aged 18 to 65, had newly diagnosed hyperthyroidism with a duration under 2 months. Diagnostic decisions used clinical symptoms, serum thyroxine and TRAb, thyroid ultrasound and orbital computed tomography. Out of approximately 10 ml of fresh peripheral blood came the PBMCs. Findings of the study overall: Ophthalmopathy stood apart from stable hyperthyroidism in a 13 V-J model.

This clonotype showed up many times. Its antigen is unidentified. This receptor was taken from a woman aged 25 to 39 with Graves' hyperthyroidism that later progressed to Graves' ophthalmopathy. Sequences were obtained from blood. The V and J genes are TRBV12-3 or TRBV12-4 and TRBJ1-2; no clear D. The CDR3 coding sequence is TGTGCCAGCAGTTTAGGGGCAGAGCCCTATGGCTACACCTTC. Translated, it gives CASSLGAEPYGYTF.